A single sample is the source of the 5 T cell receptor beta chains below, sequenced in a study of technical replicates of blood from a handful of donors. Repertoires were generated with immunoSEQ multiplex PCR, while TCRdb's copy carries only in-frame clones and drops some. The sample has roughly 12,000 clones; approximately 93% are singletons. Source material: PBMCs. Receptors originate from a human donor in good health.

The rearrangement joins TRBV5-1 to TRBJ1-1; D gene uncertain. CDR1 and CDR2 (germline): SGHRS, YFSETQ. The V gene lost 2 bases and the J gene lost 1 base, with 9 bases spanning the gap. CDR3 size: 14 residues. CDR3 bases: TGCGCCAGCAGCTTCCCCGAGGGGAACACTGAAGCTTTCTTT. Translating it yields CASSFPEGNTEAFF. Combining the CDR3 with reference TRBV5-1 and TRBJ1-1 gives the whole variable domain KAGVTQTPRYLIKTRGQQVTLSCSPISGHRSVSWYQQTPGQGLQFLFEYFSETQRNKGNFPGRFSGRQFSNSRSEMNVSTLELGDSALYLCASSFPEGNTEAFFGQGTRLTVV.

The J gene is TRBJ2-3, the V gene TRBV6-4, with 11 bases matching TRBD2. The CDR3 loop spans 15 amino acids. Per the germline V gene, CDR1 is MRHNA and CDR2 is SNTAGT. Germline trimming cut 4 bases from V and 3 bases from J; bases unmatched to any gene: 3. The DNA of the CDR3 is TGTGCCAGCAGTGCGGGGACTAGCGGAACAGATACGCAGTATTTT. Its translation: CASSAGTSGTDTQYF.

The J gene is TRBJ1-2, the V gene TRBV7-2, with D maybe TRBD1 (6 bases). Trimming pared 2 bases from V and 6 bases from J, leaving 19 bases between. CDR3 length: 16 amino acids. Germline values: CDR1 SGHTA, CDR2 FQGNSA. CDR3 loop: CASSLWSGAGDDGYTF. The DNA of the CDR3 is TGTGCCAGCAGCTTATGGTCAGGGGCAGGGGACGATGGCTACACCTTC.

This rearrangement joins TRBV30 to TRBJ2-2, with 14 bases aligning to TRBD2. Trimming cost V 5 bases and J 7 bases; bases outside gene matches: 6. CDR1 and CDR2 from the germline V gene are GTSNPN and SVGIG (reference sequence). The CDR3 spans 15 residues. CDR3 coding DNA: TGTGCCTGGGACCGTGGACTAGCGGGAGGCGGGGAGCTGTTTTTT. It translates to CAWDRGLAGGGELFF.

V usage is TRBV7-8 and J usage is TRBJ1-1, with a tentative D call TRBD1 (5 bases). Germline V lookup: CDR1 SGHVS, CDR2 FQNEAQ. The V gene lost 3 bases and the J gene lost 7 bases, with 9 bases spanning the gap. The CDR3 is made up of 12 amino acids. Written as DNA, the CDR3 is TGTGCCAGCAGCTTGGGCCAGGGTGAAGCTTTCTTT. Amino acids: CASSLGQGEAFF. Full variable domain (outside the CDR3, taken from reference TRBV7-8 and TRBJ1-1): GAGVSQSPRYKVAKRGQDVALRCDPISGHVSLFWYQQALGQGPEFLTYFQNEAQLDKSGLPSDRFFAERPEGSVSTLKIQRTQQEDSAVYLCASSLGQGEAFFGQGTRLTVV.